A single T cell receptor beta chain is shown here with its context. Its antigen is still unknown. The source of the sample is a study of cytomegalovirus exposure and HLA in healthy donors. Study in general: The Caucasian-associated ancestry cluster held around 81% of approximately 400 genotyped donors. Study-level results: Earlier analysis yielded a pattern in which most TCR beta V segments were productive about 87% or about 30% of the time. At a 0.05 false discovery rate, a later analysis found 18,000 or so TCR beta sequences to be associated with HLA alleles.

Germline CDR1 and CDR2: SGHRS and YFSETQ. The V gene end was trimmed by 4 bases and the J gene end by 3 bases; junction bases not matched to a gene: 8. The CDR3 is 16 residues long. A multiplex PCR was run with 60 Vbeta primers and 13 Jbeta primers. This table comes from immunoSEQ multiplex PCR, and its TCRdb copy is limited to in-frame clones, with some not included. The sample lists 55,000 to 80,000 clones, 70% to 85% occurring once. Specimen: PBMCs. The sequence came from a man aged 55 to 70 in good health and CMV-seropositive. The V call is TRBV5-1, the J call TRBJ2-7, with 12 bases aligning to TRBD1. The DNA for the CDR3 is TGCGCCAGCAGCCAGGGACAGGGGGCTACCATCTACGAGCAGTACTTC. Translating gives CASSQGQGATIYEQYF.